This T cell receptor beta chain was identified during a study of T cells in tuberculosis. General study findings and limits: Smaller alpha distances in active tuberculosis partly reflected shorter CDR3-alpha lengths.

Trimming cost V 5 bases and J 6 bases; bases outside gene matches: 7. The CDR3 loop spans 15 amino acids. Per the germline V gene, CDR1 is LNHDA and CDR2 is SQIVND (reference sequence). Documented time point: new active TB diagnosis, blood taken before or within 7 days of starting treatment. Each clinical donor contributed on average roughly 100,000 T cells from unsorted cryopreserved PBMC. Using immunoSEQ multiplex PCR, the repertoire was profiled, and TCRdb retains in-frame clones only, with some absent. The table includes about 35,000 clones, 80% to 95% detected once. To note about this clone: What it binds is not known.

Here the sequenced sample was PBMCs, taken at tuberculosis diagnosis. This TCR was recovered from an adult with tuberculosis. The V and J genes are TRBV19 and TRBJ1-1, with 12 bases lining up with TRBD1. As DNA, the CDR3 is TGTGCCAGTAGTTCACGGGACAGGGGGCAGGCTGAAGCTTTCTTT. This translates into CASSSRDRGQAEAFF.